This passage covers 18 T cell receptor beta chains from one sample sequenced in a study of CD8 T cells in Susac syndrome. Random hexamers primed reverse transcription of roughly 0.5 to 1 ug RNA. TCRdb re-called the immunoSEQ multiplex PCR reads with MiXCR, one entry per CDR3 protein. Of about 180,000 distinct CDR3 sequences listed, approximately 94% are singletons. The material sequenced was CD4+ T cells from PBMCs. The receptors derive from a human donor with Susac syndrome.

The chain joins TRBV5-1 to TRBJ2-7; the D gene is possibly TRBD1 (6 bases). Germline CDR1 is SGHRS and CDR2 is YFSETQ. The CDR3 runs to 14 residues. Trimming cost V 6 bases and J 1 base, with 14 bases left between them. The CDR3 sequence is CASTPGHTSYEQYF. The CDR3 DNA reads TGCGCCAGCACTCCGGGACACACATCCTACGAGCAGTACTTC. Supplemented by reference TRBV5-1 and TRBJ2-7, the full variable domain reads KAGVTQTPRYLIKTRGQQVTLSCSPISGHRSVSWYQQTPGQGLQFLFEYFSETQRNKGNFPGRFSGRQFSNSRSEMNVSTLELGDSALYLCASTPGHTSYEQYFGPGTRLTVT.

The rearrangement links TRBV20-1 to TRBJ1-1; D remains ambiguous. The CDR3 consists of 12 residues. Germline CDR1 and CDR2: DFQATT and SNEGSKA (reference sequence). V was cut by 6 bases and J by 10 bases, with 18 bases left in between. CDR3 sequence (DNA): TGCAGTGCCCCGGAAGAGAGTTATCGAGCTTTCTTT. This sequence encodes CSAPEESYRAFF.

The chain carries TRBV3-1 and TRBJ2-5; D is perhaps TRBD1 (6 bases). The germline CDR1 and CDR2 sequences are LGHDT and YNNKEL (reference sequence). CDR3 length: 13 residues. V lost 4 bases to trimming and J lost 9 bases, with 15 bases between them. The CDR3 nucleotides read TGTGCCAGCAGCCCGACCGTTGAGGGGGCCCAGTACTTC. It translates to CASSPTVEGAQYF.

This chain connects TRBV5-4 to TRBJ2-3, with unresolved D. This CDR3 comprises 16 residues. Deletions cut 1 base from V and 4 bases from J, with 16 bases between. Germline CDR1 and CDR2: SGHNT and YYREEE (reference sequence). CDR3 in DNA: TGTGCCAGCAGCTTGTTAGTCGCTGAAGGAGCAGATACGCAGTATTTT. Translating gives CASSLLVAEGADTQYF.

The gene calls are TRBV16 and TRBJ2-7; perhaps TRBD2 as D (5 bases). Trimming cost V 7 bases and J 5 bases, with 15 bases left between them. Germline CDR1 and CDR2: KGHSY and FQNENV. The CDR3 is made up of 13 amino acids. CDR3 sequence: CASTRGWKNEQYF. DNA of the CDR3: TGTGCCAGCACACGAGGGTGGAAGAACGAGCAGTACTTC.

The V call is TRBV6-5, the J call TRBJ2-5; possibly TRBD2 for D (5 bases). The V gene lost 7 bases and the J gene lost 5 bases, with 17 bases spanning the gap. Germline loops: CDR1 MNHEY, CDR2 SVGAGI. The CDR3 is 14 residues long. The CDR3 region has the DNA TGTGCCAGCAAAAGTCTAGCCGAGGTCGAGACCCAGTACTTC. Protein product: CASKSLAEVETQYF.

The gene calls are TRBV2 and TRBJ2-7; D not certain. V lost 5 bases to trimming and J lost 5 bases, with 10 bases between them. CDR1 is SNHLY, CDR2 FYNNEI, per germline. The CDR3 spans 12 residues. The CDR3 coding sequence is TGTGCCAGCAGTTATGTGACAAACGAGCAGTACTTC. This sequence encodes CASSYVTNEQYF.

J is TRBJ1-6 and V is TRBV6-2 or TRBV6-3; D call uncertain. CDR1 is MNHEY and CDR2 is SVGEGT in the germline V gene. The CDR3 is made up of 14 amino acids. Trimming took off 5 bases at V and 4 bases at J, with 9 bases between the two ends. The CDR3 DNA sequence: TGTGCCAGCAGTGAGGGCCGGTATAATTCACCCCTCCACTTT. It specifies CASSEGRYNSPLHF.

The chain couples TRBV5-1 to TRBJ1-2; 7 bases align to TRBD1. The CDR3 consists of 14 residues. From germline, CDR1 is SGHRS and CDR2 YFSETQ. V shed 1 base and J 2 bases; nucleotides not matched to a gene: 2. The CDR3 sequence is CASSLTGDNYGYTF. CDR3 bases: TGCGCCAGCAGCTTGACAGGGGACAACTATGGCTACACCTTC.

The chain recombines TRBV4-1 with TRBJ2-7, with TRBD1 matching 9 bases. Germline V gene data show CDR1 as MGHRA and CDR2 as YSYEKL. The CDR3 has 16 amino acids. Losses at the gene ends were 2 bases for V and 1 base for J; bases not matched to a gene: 6. CDR3 in DNA: TGCGCCAGCAGCCAAATGTTGGGGACAGGGTCCTACGAGCAGTACTTC. Translation gives CASSQMLGTGSYEQYF.

The V gene is TRBV3-1, the J gene TRBJ1-6, with D unresolved. V lost 5 bases and J 5 bases, leaving 13 bases between the germline ends. The CDR3 runs to 15 residues. Germline loops: CDR1 LGHDT, CDR2 YNNKEL (reference sequence). This chain's CDR3 is CASSAPGKNNSPLHF. The CDR3, as DNA: TGTGCCAGCAGCGCCCCCGGGAAAAATAATTCACCCCTCCACTTT.

This chain connects TRBV9 to TRBJ2-3; 9 bases agree with TRBD2. Germline CDR1 reads SGDLS; CDR2 reads YYNGEE. There are 17 residues in the CDR3. The V and J ends lost 3 bases and 1 base, in that order; junction bases with no gene match: 9. Here the CDR3 reads CASSGTGTSIGTDTQYF. Written as DNA, the CDR3 is TGTGCCAGCAGCGGAACCGGGACTAGCATCGGCACAGATACGCAGTATTTT.

The rearrangement links TRBV25-1 to TRBJ2-3, with 9 positions matching TRBD1. The CDR3 runs to 15 residues. Germline V lookup: CDR1 MGHDK, CDR2 SYGVNS. With V trimmed by 6 bases and J by 4 bases, 8 bases remained unmatched. CDR3 region: CASSPGDRAPDTQYF. The CDR3 coding sequence is TGTGCCAGCAGCCCGGGGGACAGGGCCCCAGATACGCAGTATTTT.

The genes are TRBV3-1 and TRBJ1-6; D is ambiguous. Germline loops: CDR1 LGHDT, CDR2 YNNKEL (reference sequence). CDR3 length: 13 residues. Trimming stripped 2 bases from V and 8 bases from J, with 7 bases between. In DNA, the CDR3 is TGTGCCAGCAGCCAATGGGCAGATTCACCCCTCCACTTT. It codes for CASSQWADSPLHF.

This chain uses TRBV12-3 or TRBV12-4 with TRBJ1-1; D call uncertain. Trimming cost V 5 bases and J 4 bases, with 8 bases left between them. The CDR3 extends over 12 amino acids. The CDR3 nucleotides are TGTGCCAGCAGTCCGACGGGCACTGAAGCTTTCTTT. Translating gives CASSPTGTEAFF.

The J gene is TRBJ2-3, the V gene TRBV30, with 8 bases that match TRBD1. Germline CDR1 reads GTSNPN; CDR2 reads SVGIG (reference sequence). The length of the CDR3 is 14 residues. V was clipped by 5 bases and J by 0 bases; unmatched bases: 4. CDR3 nucleotides: TGTGCCTGGGCGACAGGGGATAGCACAGATACGCAGTATTTT. Translated: CAWATGDSTDTQYF.

The gene calls are TRBV12-3 or TRBV12-4 and TRBJ2-1; D uncertain. With 7 bases removed from V and 8 bases from J, the gap between germline ends came to 9 bases. The CDR3 is 11 amino acids. The CDR3 DNA reads as TGTGCCAGCACAAGCTCTCATGAGCAGTTCTTC. Translated: CASTSSHEQFF.

The chain links TRBV7-9 to TRBJ1-2; D is uncertain. V was trimmed by 4 bases and J by 0 bases, leaving 12 bases between them. The V gene's germline CDR1 is SEHNR and CDR2 FQNEAQ (reference sequence). CDR3 size: 15 residues. DNA for the CDR3: TGTGCCAGCAGCTCCGCCGGAGGTGCTAACTATGGCTACACCTTC. Amino acids: CASSSAGGANYGYTF.